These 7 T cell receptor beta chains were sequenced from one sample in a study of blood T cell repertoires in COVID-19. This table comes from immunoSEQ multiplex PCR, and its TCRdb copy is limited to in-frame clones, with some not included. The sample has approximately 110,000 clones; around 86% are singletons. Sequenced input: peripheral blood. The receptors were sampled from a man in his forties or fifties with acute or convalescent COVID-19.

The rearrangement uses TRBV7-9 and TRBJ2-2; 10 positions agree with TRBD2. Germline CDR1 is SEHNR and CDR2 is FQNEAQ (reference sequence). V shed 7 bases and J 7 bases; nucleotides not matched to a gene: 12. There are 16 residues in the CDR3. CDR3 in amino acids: CASNPSGGGRHGELFF. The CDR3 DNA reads TGTGCCAGCAACCCCAGCGGGGGGGGCCGTCACGGGGAGCTGTTTTTT.

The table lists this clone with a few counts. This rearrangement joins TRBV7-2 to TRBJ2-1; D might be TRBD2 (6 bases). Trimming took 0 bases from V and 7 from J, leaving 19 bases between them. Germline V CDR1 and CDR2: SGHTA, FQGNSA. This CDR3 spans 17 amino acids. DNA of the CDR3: TGTGCCAGCAGCTTAGCGCCGGGACTCTTAGGAAGGAATGAGCAGTTCTTC. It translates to CASSLAPGLLGRNEQFF.

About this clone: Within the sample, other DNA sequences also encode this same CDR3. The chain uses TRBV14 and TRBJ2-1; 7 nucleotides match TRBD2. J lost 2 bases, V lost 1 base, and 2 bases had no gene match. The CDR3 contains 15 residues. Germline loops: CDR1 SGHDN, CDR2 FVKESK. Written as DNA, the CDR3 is TGTGCCAGCAGCCAAGTGGCGGGAGCCTACAATGAGCAGTTCTTC. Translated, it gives CASSQVAGAYNEQFF. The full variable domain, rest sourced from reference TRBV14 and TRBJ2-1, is EAGVTQFPSHSVIEKGQTVTLRCDPISGHDNLYWYRRVMGKEIKFLLHFVKESKQDESGMPNNRFLAERTGGTYSTLKVQPAELEDSGVYFCASSQVAGAYNEQFFGPGTRLTVL.

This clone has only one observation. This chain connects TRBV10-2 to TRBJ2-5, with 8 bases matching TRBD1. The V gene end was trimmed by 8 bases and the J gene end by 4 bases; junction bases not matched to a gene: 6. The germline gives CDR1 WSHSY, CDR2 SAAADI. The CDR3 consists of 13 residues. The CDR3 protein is CASEKTGVETQYF. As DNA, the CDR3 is TGCGCCAGCGAAAAGACAGGGGTAGAGACCCAGTACTTC.

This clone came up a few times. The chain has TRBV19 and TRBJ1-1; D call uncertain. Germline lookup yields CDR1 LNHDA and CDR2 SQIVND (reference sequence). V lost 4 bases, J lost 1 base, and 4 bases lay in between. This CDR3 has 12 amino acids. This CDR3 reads CASSRANTEAFF. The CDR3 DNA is TGTGCCAGTAGTAGGGCGAACACTGAAGCTTTCTTT.

CDR3 nucleotide sequence: TGTGCCAGCAGCGTAGGGGCTAGCGGGGATCAAGAGACCCAGTACTTC. Translated, it gives CASSVGASGDQETQYF. The chain has TRBV9 and TRBJ2-5; 9 bases are a match to TRBD2. The CDR3 covers 16 residues. The germline V gene encodes CDR1 SGDLS and CDR2 YYNGEE. Trimming removed 0 bases from V and 2 bases from J; junction bases left unmatched: 5.

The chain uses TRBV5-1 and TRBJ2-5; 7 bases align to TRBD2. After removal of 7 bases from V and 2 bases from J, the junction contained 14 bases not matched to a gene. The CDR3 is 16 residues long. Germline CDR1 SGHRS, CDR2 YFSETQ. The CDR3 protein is CASSTSPPLWQETQYF. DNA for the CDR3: TGCGCCAGCTCGACTAGCCCTCCCCTCTGGCAAGAGACCCAGTACTTC.